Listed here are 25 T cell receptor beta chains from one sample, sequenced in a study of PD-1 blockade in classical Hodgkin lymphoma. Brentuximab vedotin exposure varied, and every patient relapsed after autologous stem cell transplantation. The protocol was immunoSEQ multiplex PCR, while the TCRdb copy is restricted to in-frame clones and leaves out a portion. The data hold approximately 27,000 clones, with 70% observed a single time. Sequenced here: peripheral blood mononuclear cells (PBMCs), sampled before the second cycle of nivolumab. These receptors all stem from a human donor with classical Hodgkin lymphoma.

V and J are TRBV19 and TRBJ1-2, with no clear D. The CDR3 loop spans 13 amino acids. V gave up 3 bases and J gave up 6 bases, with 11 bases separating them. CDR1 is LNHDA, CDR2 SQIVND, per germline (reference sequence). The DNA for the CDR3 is TGTGCCAGTAGTATTCTAGACGGGAATGGCTACACCTTC. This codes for CASSILDGNGYTF.

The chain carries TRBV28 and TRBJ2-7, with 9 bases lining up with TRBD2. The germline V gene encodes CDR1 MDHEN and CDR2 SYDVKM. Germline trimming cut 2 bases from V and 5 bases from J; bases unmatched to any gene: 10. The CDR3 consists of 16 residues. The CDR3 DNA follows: TGTGCCAGCAGTTTAGTGGGCGGGAGGGGATCGAACGAGCAGTACTTC. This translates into CASSLVGGRGSNEQYF.

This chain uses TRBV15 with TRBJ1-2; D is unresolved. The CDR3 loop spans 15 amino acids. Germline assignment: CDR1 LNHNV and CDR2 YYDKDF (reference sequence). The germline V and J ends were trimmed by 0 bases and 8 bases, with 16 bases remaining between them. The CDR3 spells CATSREIFPSGGYTF. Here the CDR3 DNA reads TGTGCCACCAGCAGAGAAATTTTTCCCTCGGGGGGCTACACCTTC.

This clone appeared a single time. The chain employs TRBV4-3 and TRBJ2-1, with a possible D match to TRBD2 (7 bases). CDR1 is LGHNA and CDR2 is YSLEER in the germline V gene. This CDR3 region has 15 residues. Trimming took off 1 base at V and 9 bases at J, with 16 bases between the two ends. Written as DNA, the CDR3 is TGCGCCAGCAGCCAAGTTCTAGCGGAGGGGGGTGAGCAGTTCTTC. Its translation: CASSQVLAEGGEQFF.

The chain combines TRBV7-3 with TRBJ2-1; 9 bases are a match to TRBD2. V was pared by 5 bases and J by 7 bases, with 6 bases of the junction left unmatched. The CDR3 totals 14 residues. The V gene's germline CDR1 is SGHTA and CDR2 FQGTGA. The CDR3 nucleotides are TGTGCCAGCAGCCTTTTCGCGGGAGGGAATGAGCAGTTCTTC. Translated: CASSLFAGGNEQFF.

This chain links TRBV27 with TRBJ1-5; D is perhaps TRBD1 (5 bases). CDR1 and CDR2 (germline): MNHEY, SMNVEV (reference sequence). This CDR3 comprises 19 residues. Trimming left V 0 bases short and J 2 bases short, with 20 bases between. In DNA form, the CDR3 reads TGTGCCAGCAGTTTATCGCAGGGAAGGAGGGTTTATGGCAATCAGCCCCAGCATTTT. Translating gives CASSLSQGRRVYGNQPQHF.

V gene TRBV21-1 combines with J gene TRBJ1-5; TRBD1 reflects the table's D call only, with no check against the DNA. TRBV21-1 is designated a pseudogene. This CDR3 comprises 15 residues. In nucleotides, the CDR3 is TGTGCCAGCAGCAACCGCAGGGGTAGGGGTCAGCCCCAGCATTTT. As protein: CASSNRRGRGQPQHF.

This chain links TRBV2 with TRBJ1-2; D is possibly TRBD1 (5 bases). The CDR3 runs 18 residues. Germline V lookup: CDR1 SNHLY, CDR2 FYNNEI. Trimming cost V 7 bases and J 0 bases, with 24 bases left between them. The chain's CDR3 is CASIKKTVTPLSNYGYTF. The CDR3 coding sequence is TGTGCCAGCATTAAGAAGACAGTGACGCCTCTTTCTAACTATGGCTACACCTTC.

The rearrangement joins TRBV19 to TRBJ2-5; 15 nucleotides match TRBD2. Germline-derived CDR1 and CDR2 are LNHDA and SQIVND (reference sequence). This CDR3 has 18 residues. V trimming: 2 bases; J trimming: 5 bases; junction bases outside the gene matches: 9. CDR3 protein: CASSIRGLAGGLMETQYF. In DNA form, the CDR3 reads TGTGCCAGTAGTATACGGGGACTAGCGGGAGGTTTAATGGAGACCCAGTACTTC.

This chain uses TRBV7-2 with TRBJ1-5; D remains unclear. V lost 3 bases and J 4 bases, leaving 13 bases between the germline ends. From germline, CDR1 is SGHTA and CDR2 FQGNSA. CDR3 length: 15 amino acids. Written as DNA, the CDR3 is TGTGCCAGCAGCTTCTCCCCCCAGGTGAATCAGCCCCAGCATTTT. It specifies CASSFSPQVNQPQHF.

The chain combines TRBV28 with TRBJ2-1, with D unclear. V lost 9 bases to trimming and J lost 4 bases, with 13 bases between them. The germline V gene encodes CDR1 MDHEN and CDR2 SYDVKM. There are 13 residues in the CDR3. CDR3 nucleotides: TGTGCCAGTTTGAACCCCCGGTACAATGAGCAGTTCTTC. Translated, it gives CASLNPRYNEQFF.

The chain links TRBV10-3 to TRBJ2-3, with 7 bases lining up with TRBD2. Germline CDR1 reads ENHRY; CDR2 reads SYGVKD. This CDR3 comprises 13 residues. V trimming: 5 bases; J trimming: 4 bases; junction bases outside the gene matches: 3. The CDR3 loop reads CAISPRGADTQYF. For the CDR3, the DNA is TGTGCCATCAGTCCCCGGGGGGCAGATACGCAGTATTTT.

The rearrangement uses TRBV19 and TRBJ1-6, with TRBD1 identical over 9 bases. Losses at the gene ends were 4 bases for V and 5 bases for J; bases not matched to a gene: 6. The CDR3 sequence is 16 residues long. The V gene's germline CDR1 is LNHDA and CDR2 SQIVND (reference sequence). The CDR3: CASSTLGTGNNSPLHF. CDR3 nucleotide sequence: TGTGCCAGTAGTACCCTAGGGACAGGGAATAATTCACCCCTCCACTTT.

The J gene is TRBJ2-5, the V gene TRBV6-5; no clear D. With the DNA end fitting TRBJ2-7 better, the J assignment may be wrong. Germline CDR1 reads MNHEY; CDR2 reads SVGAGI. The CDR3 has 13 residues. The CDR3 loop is CASSLGPSYEQYF. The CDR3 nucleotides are TGTGCCAGCAGCTTAGGGCCATCCTACGAGCAGTACTTC.

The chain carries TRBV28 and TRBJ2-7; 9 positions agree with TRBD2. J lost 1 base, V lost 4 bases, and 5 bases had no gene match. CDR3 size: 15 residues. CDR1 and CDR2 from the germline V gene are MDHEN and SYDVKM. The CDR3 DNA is TGTGCCAGCAGTTCTCTGACTAGCGGTTCCTACGAGCAGTACTTC. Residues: CASSSLTSGSYEQYF.

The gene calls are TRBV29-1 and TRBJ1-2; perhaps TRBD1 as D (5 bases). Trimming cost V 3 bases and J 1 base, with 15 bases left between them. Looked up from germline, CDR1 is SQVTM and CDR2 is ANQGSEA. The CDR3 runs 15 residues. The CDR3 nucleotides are TGCAGCGTTGATAAGCCCCGGGGGGGTAACTATGGCTACACCTTC. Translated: CSVDKPRGGNYGYTF.

CDR3 nucleotide sequence: TGTGCCAGCAGCCCCGGCGGCACTGAAGCTTTCTTT. It codes for CASSPGGTEAFF. The chain recombines TRBV7-2 with TRBJ1-1; D gene ambiguous. The CDR3 totals 12 residues. Germline V gene data show CDR1 as SGHTA and CDR2 as FQGNSA. V was trimmed by 5 bases and J by 4 bases, leaving 8 bases between them. Variable domain in full (rest from reference TRBV7-2 and TRBJ1-1): GAGVSQSPSNKVTEKGKDVELRCDPISGHTALYWYRQSLGQGLEFLIYFQGNSAPDKSGLPSDRFSAERTGGSVSTLTIQRTQQEDSAVYLCASSPGGTEAFFGQGTRLTVV.

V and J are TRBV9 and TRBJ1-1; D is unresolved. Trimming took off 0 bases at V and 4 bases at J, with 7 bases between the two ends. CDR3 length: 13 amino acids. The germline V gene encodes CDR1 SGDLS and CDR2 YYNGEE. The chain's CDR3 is CASSVETRTEAFF. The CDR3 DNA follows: TGTGCCAGCAGCGTAGAAACCCGCACTGAAGCTTTCTTT. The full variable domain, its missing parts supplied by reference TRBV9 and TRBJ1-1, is DSGVTQTPKHLITATGQRVTLRCSPRSGDLSVYWYQQSLDQGLQFLIQYYNGEERAKGNILERFSAQQFPDLHSELNLSSLELGDSALYFCASSVETRTEAFFGQGTRLTVV.

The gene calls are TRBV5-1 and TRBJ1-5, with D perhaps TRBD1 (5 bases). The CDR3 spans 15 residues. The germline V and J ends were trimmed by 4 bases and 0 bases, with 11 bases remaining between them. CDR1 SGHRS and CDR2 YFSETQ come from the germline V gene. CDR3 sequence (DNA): TGCGCCAGCAGCAGGGACCCCTATAGCAATCAGCCCCAGCATTTT. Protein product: CASSRDPYSNQPQHF. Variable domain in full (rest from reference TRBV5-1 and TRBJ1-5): KAGVTQTPRYLIKTRGQQVTLSCSPISGHRSVSWYQQTPGQGLQFLFEYFSETQRNKGNFPGRFSGRQFSNSRSEMNVSTLELGDSALYLCASSRDPYSNQPQHFGDGTRLSIL.

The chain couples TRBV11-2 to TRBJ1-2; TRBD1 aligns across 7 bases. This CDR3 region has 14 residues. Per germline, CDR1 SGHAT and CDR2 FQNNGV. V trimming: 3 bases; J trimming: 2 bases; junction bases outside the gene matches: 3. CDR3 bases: TGTGCCAGCAGCTTCCCGACAGGGAACTATGGCTACACCTTC. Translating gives CASSFPTGNYGYTF.

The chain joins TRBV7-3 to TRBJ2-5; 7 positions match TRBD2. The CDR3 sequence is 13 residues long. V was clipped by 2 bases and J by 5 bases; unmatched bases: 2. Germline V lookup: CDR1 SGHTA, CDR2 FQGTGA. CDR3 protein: CASSLGGVETQYF. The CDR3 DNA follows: TGTGCCAGCAGCTTAGGGGGGGTCGAGACCCAGTACTTC.

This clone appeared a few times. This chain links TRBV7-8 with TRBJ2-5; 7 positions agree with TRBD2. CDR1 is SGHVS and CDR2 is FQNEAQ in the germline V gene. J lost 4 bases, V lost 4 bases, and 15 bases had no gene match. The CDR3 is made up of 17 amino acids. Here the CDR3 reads CASSYLGTTMGRETQYF. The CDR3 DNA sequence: TGTGCCAGCAGCTATCTGGGGACTACAATGGGCCGAGAGACCCAGTACTTC.

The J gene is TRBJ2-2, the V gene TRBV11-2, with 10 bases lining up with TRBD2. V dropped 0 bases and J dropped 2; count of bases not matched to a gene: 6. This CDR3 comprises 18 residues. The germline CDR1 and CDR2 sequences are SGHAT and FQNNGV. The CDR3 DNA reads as TGTGCCAGCAGCTTAGACCGGCTAGCGGGGGCCAACACCGGGGAGCTGTTTTTT. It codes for CASSLDRLAGANTGELFF.

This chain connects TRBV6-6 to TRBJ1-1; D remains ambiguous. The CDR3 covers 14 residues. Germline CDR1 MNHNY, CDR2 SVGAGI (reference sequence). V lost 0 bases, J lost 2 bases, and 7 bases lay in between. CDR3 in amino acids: CASSYSNLNTEAFF. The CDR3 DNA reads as TGTGCCAGCAGTTACTCGAACCTAAACACTGAAGCTTTCTTT.

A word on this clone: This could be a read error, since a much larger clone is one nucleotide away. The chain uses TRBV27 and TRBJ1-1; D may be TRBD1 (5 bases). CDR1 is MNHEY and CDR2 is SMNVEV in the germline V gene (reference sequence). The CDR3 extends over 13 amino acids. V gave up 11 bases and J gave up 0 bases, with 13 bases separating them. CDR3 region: CAAHGGLNTEAFF. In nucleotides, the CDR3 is TGTGCCGCCCACGGGGGACTGAACACTGAAGCTTTCTTT.